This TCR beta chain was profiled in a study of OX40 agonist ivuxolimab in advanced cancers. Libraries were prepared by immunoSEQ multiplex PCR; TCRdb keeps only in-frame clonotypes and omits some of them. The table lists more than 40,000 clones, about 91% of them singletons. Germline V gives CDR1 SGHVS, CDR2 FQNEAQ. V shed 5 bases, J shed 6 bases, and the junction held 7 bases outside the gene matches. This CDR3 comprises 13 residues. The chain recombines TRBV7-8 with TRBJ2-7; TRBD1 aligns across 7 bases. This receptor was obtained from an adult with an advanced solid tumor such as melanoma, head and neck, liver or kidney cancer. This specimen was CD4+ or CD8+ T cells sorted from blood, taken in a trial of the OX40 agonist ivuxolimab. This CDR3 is CASSPGTVGEQYF. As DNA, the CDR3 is TGTGCCAGCAGCCCGGGGACAGTCGGCGAGCAGTACTTC.